A single sample gave rise to the 8 T cell receptor beta chains below, sequenced in a study of blood T cell repertoires in COVID-19. The assay was immunoSEQ multiplex PCR, and TCRdb's table has in-frame clones only and misses some. There are 280,000 or so clones in the sample; 89% occur only once, and roughly 2.9% lies in the top ten. Sequences were obtained from PBMCs or T cells enriched from blood (not recorded which). The receptors stem from a woman in her forties or fifties who had been exposed to COVID-19.

The chain combines TRBV24-1 with TRBJ1-2; a possible D gene is TRBD1 (5 bases). V was trimmed by 9 bases and J by 8 bases, leaving 18 bases between them. Germline V lookup: CDR1 KGHDR, CDR2 SFDVKD. This CDR3 is built from 13 residues. CDR3 amino acids: CATGAGSEGGYTF. The DNA of the CDR3 is TGTGCCACCGGGGCAGGGTCCGAAGGAGGCTACACCTTC.

This clone was found once. This chain links TRBV3-1 (or the pseudogene TRBV3-2) with TRBJ1-2; D is possibly TRBD1 (5 bases). This CDR3 is built from 11 residues. The V and J ends lost 8 bases and 3 bases respectively, with 7 bases between them. Germline values: CDR1 LGHDT, CDR2 YNNKEL (reference sequence). The CDR3: CASGGDYGYTF. As DNA, the CDR3 is TGTGCCAGCGGGGGGGACTATGGCTACACCTTC.

The genes are TRBV5-1 and TRBJ1-5, with 9 bases matching TRBD1. CDR1 SGHRS and CDR2 YFSETQ come from the germline V gene. The CDR3 contains 18 residues. V trimming: 2 bases; J trimming: 1 base; junction bases outside the gene matches: 10. The CDR3 nucleotides read TGCGCCAGCAGCTTCGACAGGGGGGAGTGTGCGAGCAATCAGCCCCAGCATTTT. This gives the protein CASSFDRGECASNQPQHF.

V usage is TRBV28 and J usage is TRBJ1-5, with 8 bases fitting TRBD1. The junction had 6 bases not matched to a gene; V was cut back by 1 base and J by 4 bases. CDR1 MDHEN and CDR2 SYDVKM come from the germline V gene. This CDR3 is built from 16 residues. CDR3: CASSLSPRTGNQPQHF. The CDR3 DNA follows: TGTGCCAGCAGTTTATCCCCCCGGACAGGGAATCAGCCCCAGCATTTT.

DNA for the CDR3: TGTGCCAGCAGCTTGGCGCGCACTCCCGAGCAGTACTTC. Translation gives CASSLARTPEQYF. The chain combines TRBV5-4 with TRBJ2-7; D remains ambiguous. This CDR3 has 13 amino acids. V gave up 0 bases and J gave up 6 bases, with 10 bases separating them. Germline V gene lookup returns CDR1 SGHNT and CDR2 YYREEE (reference sequence). The whole variable domain, remainder taken from reference TRBV5-4 and TRBJ2-7, is ETGVTQSPTHLIKTRGQQVTLRCSSQSGHNTVSWYQQALGQGPQFIFQYYREEENGRGNFPPRFSGLQFPNYSSELNVNALELDDSALYLCASSLARTPEQYFGPGTRLTVT.

The CDR3 region is CAWSVKRGSYGYTF. The CDR3, as DNA: TGTGCCTGGAGTGTCAAAAGGGGAAGCTATGGCTACACCTTC. The chain recombines TRBV30 with TRBJ1-2; possible D gene TRBD1, 5 bases. CDR1 is GTSNPN and CDR2 is SVGIG in the germline V gene (reference sequence). The CDR3 is made up of 14 amino acids. Between the trimmed V and J ends, which lost 0 bases and 4 bases, there was a span of 12 bases.

The chain is built from TRBV25-1 and TRBJ2-5; a weak D match, TRBD2 (7 bases). The V and J ends lost 3 bases and 4 bases respectively, with 12 bases between them. Germline V lookup: CDR1 MGHDK, CDR2 SYGVNS. This CDR3 has 14 amino acids. The CDR3 spells CASSEGGAGETQYF. The CDR3 DNA follows: TGTGCCAGCAGTGAGGGGGGGGCCGGAGAGACCCAGTACTTC.

The chain couples TRBV4-2 to TRBJ1-5; 9 bases fit TRBD1. The CDR3 loop spans 15 amino acids. V lost 4 bases to trimming and J lost 3 bases; unmatched junction nucleotides: 4. Germline V lookup: CDR1 LGHNA, CDR2 YNFKEQ. CDR3 sequence reads: CASSPGTGFNQPQHF. The CDR3 DNA reads TGTGCCAGCAGCCCAGGGACAGGGTTCAATCAGCCCCAGCATTTT.